In its sample, the clone carrying this T cell receptor (beta chain) was seen a few times. The antigen is undetermined. Researchers reported that TCR beta cDNA libraries carried unique molecular identifiers. From approximately 0.95 to 9.8 million T cells, roughly 0.5 million cDNA molecules were obtained. TCRdb fed the PCR reads into MiXCR, producing one record per CDR3 protein. The sample records around 700,000 distinct CDR3 sequences, 59% being singletons. This record belongs to a study of post-analysis software for immune sequencing data. Across the whole study: Disease courses included relapsing-remitting, secondary progressive and progressive-relapsing multiple sclerosis. Overall study findings and caveats: Higher frequency in patients than in controls was seen for roughly five TRBV segments, with TRBV5-6, TRBV5-1 and TRBV20-1 among them. Compared against controls, patients with multiple sclerosis displayed significantly lower normalized Chao1 diversity.

The germline V gene has CDR1 SQVTM and CDR2 ANQGSEA. CDR3 length: 17 residues. Deletions cut 0 bases from V and 4 bases from J, with 21 bases between. The chain carries TRBV29-1 and TRBJ1-2, with a weak D call TRBD1 (6 bases). The origin of this receptor is a girl aged 2 to 10 with multiple sclerosis. The sample consisted of blood. This chain's CDR3 is CSVEELPRGGGVYGYTF. The CDR3, as DNA: TGCAGCGTTGAAGAACTCCCCAGGGGAGGCGGGGTCTATGGCTACACCTTC.